This T cell receptor beta chain was identified during a study of shared clonotypes between healthy human individuals. Trimming removed 2 bases from V and 7 bases from J; junction bases left unmatched: 5. Germline V gene data show CDR1 as MNHNS and CDR2 as SASEGT. The CDR3 consists of 15 residues. HIV-negative, healthy adults without recent acute infections or vaccinations were the donors. Roughly 82 million PBMCs served as the genomic DNA source for unsorted samples. Sequencing of unsorted PBMC DNA was carried out using ten immunoSEQ deep assay plates. Under the authors' procedure: Filtering of immunoSEQ junctional sequences could not match full-length read filtering. Only in-frame clones appear in the TCRdb table, and some are missing; sequencing was by immunoSEQ multiplex PCR. The DNA was the basis for D and trimming; V, J and clone size are from that table. The sample lists about 450,000 clones; roughly 83% were seen once.

This clonotype was sampled from a woman aged 35 to 49 in good health. Some clones in this sample may be carry-over from other donors' samples. The sequenced sample consisted of PBMCs. This chain links TRBV6-1 with TRBJ2-7; 13 positions match TRBD2. The CDR3 region has the DNA TGTGCCAGCAGTGAACCGGGACTAGCGGGGCAAGAGCAGTACTTC. It codes for CASSEPGLAGQEQYF.